This TCR beta chain was sequenced during a study of glioma-infiltrating T cells after dendritic cell vaccination. General study points: Only a small number of patients had complete blood and tumor samples.

The PCR used 60 V beta and 13 J beta primers. The table came from immunoSEQ multiplex PCR; TCRdb's copy has only in-frame clones and leaves some out. The repertoire holds about 99,000 clones, with approximately 80% as singletons. Regarding this clone: Its matching antigen is unknown.

This clonotype was obtained from a human donor with glioblastoma. The source was blood, collected before dendritic cell vaccination.

CDR3 sequence (DNA): TGTGCCTGGACGAGGGGACTAAGGGAGACCCAGTACTTC. It codes for CAWTRGLRETQYF. The chain employs TRBV30 and TRBJ2-5, with 7 bases fitting TRBD2. The CDR3 contains 13 residues. Looked up from germline, CDR1 is GTSNPN and CDR2 is SVGIG (reference sequence). J lost 5 bases, V lost 4 bases, and 7 bases had no gene match.